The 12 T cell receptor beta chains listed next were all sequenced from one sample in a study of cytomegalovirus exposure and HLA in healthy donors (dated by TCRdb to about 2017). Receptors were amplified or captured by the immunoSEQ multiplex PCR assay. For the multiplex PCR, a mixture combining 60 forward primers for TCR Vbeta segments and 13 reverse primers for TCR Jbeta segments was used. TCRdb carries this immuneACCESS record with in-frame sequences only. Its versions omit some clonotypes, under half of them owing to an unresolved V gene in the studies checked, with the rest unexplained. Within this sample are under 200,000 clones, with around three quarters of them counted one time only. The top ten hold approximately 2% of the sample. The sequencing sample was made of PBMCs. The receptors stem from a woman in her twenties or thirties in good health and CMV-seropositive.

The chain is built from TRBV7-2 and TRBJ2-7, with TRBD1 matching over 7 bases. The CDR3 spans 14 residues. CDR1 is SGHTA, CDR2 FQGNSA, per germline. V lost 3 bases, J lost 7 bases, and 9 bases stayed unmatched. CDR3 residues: CASSFRTGPGEQYF. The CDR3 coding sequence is TGTGCCAGCAGCTTTCGGACAGGACCGGGGGAGCAGTACTTC.

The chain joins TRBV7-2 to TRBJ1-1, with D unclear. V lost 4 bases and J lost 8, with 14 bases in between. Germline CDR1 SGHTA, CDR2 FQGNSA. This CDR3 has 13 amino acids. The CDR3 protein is CASSSSGWREAFF. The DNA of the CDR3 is TGTGCCAGCAGCTCAAGCGGCTGGAGAGAAGCTTTCTTT. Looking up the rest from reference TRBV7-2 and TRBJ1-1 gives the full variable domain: GAGVSQSPSNKVTEKGKDVELRCDPISGHTALYWYRQSLGQGLEFLIYFQGNSAPDKSGLPSDRFSAERTGGSVSTLTIQRTQQEDSAVYLCASSSSGWREAFFGQGTRLTVV.

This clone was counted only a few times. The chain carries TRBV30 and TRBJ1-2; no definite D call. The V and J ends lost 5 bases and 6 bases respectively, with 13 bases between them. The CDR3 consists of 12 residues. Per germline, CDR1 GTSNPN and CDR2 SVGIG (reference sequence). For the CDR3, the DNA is TGTGCCTGGTTAGGAGGGCGAAATGGCTACACCTTC. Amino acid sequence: CAWLGGRNGYTF.

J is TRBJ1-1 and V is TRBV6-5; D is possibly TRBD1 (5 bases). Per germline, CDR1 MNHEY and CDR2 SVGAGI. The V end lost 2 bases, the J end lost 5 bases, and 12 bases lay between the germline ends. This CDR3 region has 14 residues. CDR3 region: CASSYGGVETEAFF. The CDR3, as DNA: TGTGCCAGCAGTTACGGGGGGGTCGAGACTGAAGCTTTCTTT.

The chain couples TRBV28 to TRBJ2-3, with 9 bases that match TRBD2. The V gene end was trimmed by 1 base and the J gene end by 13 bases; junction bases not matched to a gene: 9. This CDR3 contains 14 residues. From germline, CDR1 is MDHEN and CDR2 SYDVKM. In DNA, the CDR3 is TGTGCCAGCAGTTTATCTCGCGGGGGGGCCGGCGAGTATTTT. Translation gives CASSLSRGGAGEYF.

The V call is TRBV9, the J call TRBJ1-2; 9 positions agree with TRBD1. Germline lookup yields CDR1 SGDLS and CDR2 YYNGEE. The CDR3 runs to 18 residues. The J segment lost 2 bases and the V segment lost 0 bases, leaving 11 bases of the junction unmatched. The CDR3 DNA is TGTGCCAGCAGCGTAGGACCAACCCTCGGGACAGGGAACTATGGCTACACCTTC. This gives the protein CASSVGPTLGTGNYGYTF.

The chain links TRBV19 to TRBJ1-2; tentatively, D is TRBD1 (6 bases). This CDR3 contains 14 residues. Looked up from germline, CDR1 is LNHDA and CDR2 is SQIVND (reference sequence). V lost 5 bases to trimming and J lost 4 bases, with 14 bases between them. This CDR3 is CASSAIQGPYGYTF. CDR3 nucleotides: TGTGCCAGTAGTGCGATACAGGGTCCCTATGGCTACACCTTC.

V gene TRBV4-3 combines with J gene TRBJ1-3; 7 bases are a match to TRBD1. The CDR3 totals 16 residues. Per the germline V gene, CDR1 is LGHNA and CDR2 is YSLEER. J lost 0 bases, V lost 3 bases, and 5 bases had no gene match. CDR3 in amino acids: CASSHEDRSSGNTIYF. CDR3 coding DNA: TGCGCCAGCAGCCATGAGGACAGGAGCTCTGGAAACACCATATATTTT.

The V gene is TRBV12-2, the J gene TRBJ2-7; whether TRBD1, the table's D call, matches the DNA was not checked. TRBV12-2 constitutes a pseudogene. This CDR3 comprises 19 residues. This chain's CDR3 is CASRVQEQVSGTGGGEQYF. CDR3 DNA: TGTGCAAGTCGCGTCCAGGAGCAGGTTAGTGGGACAGGGGGTGGGGAGCAGTACTTC.

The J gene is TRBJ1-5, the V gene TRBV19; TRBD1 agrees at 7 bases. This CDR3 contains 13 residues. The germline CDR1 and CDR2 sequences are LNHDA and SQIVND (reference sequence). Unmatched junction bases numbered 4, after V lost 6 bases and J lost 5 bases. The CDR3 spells CASRTQGDQPQHF. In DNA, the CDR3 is TGTGCCAGTAGAACCCAGGGGGATCAGCCCCAGCATTTT.

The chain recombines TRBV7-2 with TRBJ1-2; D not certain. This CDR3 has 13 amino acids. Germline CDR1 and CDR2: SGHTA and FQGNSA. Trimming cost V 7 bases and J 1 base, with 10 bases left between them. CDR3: CASTYLFNYGYTF. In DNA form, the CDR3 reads TGTGCCAGCACCTACTTATTTAACTATGGCTACACCTTC.

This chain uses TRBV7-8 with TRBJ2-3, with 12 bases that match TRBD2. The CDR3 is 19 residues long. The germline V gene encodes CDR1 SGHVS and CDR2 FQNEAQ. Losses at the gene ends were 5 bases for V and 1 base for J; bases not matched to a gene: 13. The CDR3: CASSTRLAGEVLGTDTQYF. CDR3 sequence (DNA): TGTGCCAGCAGCACCCGACTAGCGGGAGAGGTACTCGGCACAGATACGCAGTATTTT.